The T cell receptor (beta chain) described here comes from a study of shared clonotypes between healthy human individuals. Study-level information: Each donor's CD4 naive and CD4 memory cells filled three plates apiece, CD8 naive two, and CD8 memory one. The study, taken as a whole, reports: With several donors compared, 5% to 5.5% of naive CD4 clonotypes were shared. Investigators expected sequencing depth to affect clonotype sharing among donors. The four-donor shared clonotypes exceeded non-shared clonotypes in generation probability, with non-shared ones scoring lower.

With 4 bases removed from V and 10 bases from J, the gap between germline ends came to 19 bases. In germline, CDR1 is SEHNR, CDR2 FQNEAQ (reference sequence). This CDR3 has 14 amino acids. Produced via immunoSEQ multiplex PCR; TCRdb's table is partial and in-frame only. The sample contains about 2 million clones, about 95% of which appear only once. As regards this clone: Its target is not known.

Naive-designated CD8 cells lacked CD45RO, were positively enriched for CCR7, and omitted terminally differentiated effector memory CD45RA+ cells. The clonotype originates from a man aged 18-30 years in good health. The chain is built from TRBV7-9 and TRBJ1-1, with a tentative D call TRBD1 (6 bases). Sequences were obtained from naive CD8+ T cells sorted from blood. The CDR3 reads CASSSTGTTLRAFF. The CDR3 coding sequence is TGTGCCAGCAGCTCCACGGGGACAACCCTGAGAGCTTTCTTT.